These 5 T cell receptor beta chains originate from one sample sequenced in a study of cytotoxic CD8 clonotypes in ibrutinib-treated CLL. Generated by immunoSEQ multiplex PCR, the TCRdb table keeps only in-frame clones and is missing some. The sample records over 100,000 clones, 55% to 75% being singletons. The material sequenced was PBMCs, taken after 24 months of ibrutinib treatment. The receptors originated from a human donor with chronic lymphocytic leukemia.

The chain links TRBV28 to TRBJ2-7; perhaps TRBD2 as D (6 bases). The CDR3 runs 13 residues. Looked up from germline, CDR1 is MDHEN and CDR2 is SYDVKM. V lost 5 bases and J lost 4, with 12 bases in between. The chain's CDR3 is CASSVEGRYEQYF. In DNA form, the CDR3 reads TGTGCCAGCAGTGTGGAGGGAAGGTACGAGCAGTACTTC.

V and J are TRBV7-3 and TRBJ1-1, with TRBD1 matching over 8 bases. This CDR3 is built from 17 residues. J lost 6 bases, V lost 4 bases, and 16 bases had no gene match. CDR1 is SGHTA, CDR2 FQGTGA, per germline. This chain's CDR3 is CASSSNLQGARFPEAFF. CDR3 in DNA: TGTGCCAGCAGCTCTAACCTCCAGGGGGCGAGGTTTCCTGAAGCTTTCTTT.

For the CDR3, the DNA is TGTGCCAGCAGTTACTCCGGGACAGGGGGACATGAGCAGTTCTTC. Residues: CASSYSGTGGHEQFF. The genes are TRBV6-6 and TRBJ2-1; 11 nucleotides line up with TRBD1. There are 15 residues in the CDR3. Trimming took 0 bases from V and 8 from J; bases not matched to a gene: 3. Per germline, CDR1 MNHNY and CDR2 SVGAGI (reference sequence).

The chain employs TRBV6-1 and TRBJ2-3, with 8 positions matching TRBD1. The V gene's germline CDR1 is MNHNS and CDR2 SASEGT. The CDR3 covers 13 residues. Losses at the gene ends were 8 bases for V and 6 bases for J; bases not matched to a gene: 7. The CDR3 sequence: CASVTGVRDTQYF. The CDR3, as DNA: TGTGCCAGCGTGACAGGGGTTCGTGATACGCAGTATTTT.

The V gene is TRBV7-8, the J gene TRBJ1-6; TRBD1 agrees at 7 bases. CDR1 and CDR2 (germline): SGHVS, FQNEAQ. The CDR3 loop spans 15 amino acids. Trimming removed 0 bases from V and 7 bases from J; junction bases left unmatched: 3. CDR3 in amino acids: CASSLAWDRNSPLHF. For the CDR3, the DNA is TGTGCCAGCAGCTTAGCGTGGGACAGAAATTCACCCCTCCACTTT.